These 6 T cell receptor beta chains came from one sample sequenced in a study of T-cell reconstitution after alpha-beta-depleted transplantation in children. TCRbeta library construction was performed incorporating unique molecular identifiers. TCRdb recomputed calls from the PCR reads with MiXCR, one row per CDR3 protein. The sample has 230,000 or so distinct CDR3 sequences; around 12% are singletons. The sequences come from PBMCs from the stem cell graft donor, collected from the stem cell graft. The receptors here all came from a human donor who donated a stem cell graft to a child with acute lymphoblastic leukemia.

This clonotype was seen ten or more times. This sequence joins TRBV27 and TRBJ1-2, with D uncertain. V lost 2 bases to trimming and J lost 4 bases, with 14 bases between them. From germline, CDR1 is MNHEY and CDR2 SMNVEV (reference sequence). CDR3 size: 15 residues. The CDR3 is CASSLTREFGYGYTF. In DNA form, the CDR3 reads TGTGCCAGCAGTTTAACCCGGGAATTCGGCTATGGCTACACCTTC.

Ten or more counts support this clonotype. V gene TRBV4-2 combines with J gene TRBJ1-4; 8 positions agree with TRBD1. With 4 bases clipped from V and 8 bases from J, the junction kept 6 bases outside the gene matches. The CDR3 spans 14 residues. The germline gives CDR1 LGHNA, CDR2 YNFKEQ. Here the CDR3 reads CASSRQGAGEKLFF. The CDR3 nucleotides read TGTGCCAGCAGCCGTCAGGGGGCAGGGGAAAAACTGTTTTTT.

This clonotype has only a few counts. DNA for the CDR3: TGTGCCAGCAGCCCGTCGGGAAACACCATATATTTT. It codes for CASSPSGNTIYF. This chain connects TRBV11-2 to TRBJ1-3; D is ambiguous. The CDR3 has 12 residues. The germline V and J ends were trimmed by 5 bases and 4 bases, with 6 bases remaining between them. Germline V gene data show CDR1 as SGHAT and CDR2 as FQNNGV.

This clonotype appeared many times. CDR3 in amino acids: CASSSVHEQYF. CDR3 sequence (DNA): TGCGCCAGCAGCTCGGTGCACGAGCAGTACTTC. This chain joins TRBV5-1 and TRBJ2-7; no clear D. Germline CDR1 and CDR2: SGHRS and YFSETQ. The CDR3 length is 11 residues. Trimming shortened V by 3 bases and J by 5 bases, and 6 bases separated the two germline ends.

This clonotype was seen ten or more times. The chain has TRBV27 and TRBJ1-5; TRBD1 is a possible D gene (5 bases). V lost 2 bases and J lost 11, with 13 bases in between. This CDR3 comprises 13 residues. The germline gives CDR1 MNHEY, CDR2 SMNVEV (reference sequence). CDR3 nucleotide sequence: TGTGCCAGCAGTTTACAGGGTTTGGGATCCCAGCATTTT. It encodes CASSLQGLGSQHF.

This clonotype was seen many times. V and J are TRBV5-6 and TRBJ2-7, with 7 bases matching TRBD1. V lost 2 bases to trimming and J lost 4 bases; unmatched junction nucleotides: 3. Germline values: CDR1 SGHDT, CDR2 YYEEEE. CDR3 length: 13 residues. In DNA, the CDR3 is TGTGCCAGCAGCTTAAGGGGGCATTACGAGCAGTACTTC. The encoded protein is CASSLRGHYEQYF. Based on the CDR3 plus reference TRBV5-6 and TRBJ2-7, the full variable domain is DAGVTQSPTHLIKTRGQQVTLRCSPKSGHDTVSWYQQALGQGPQFIFQYYEEEERQRGNFPDRFSGHQFPNYSSELNVNALLLGDSALYLCASSLRGHYEQYFGPGTRLTVT.